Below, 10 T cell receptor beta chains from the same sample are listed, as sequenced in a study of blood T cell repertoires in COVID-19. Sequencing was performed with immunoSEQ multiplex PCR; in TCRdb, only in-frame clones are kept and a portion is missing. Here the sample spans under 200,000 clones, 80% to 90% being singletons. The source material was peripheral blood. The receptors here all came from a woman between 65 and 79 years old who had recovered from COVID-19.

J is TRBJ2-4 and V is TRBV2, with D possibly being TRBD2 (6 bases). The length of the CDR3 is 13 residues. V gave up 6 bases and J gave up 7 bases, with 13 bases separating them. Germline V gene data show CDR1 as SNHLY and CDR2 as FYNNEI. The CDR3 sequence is CASSRDSSNIQYF. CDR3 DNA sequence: TGTGCCAGCAGCCGGGACTCAAGTAACATTCAGTACTTC.

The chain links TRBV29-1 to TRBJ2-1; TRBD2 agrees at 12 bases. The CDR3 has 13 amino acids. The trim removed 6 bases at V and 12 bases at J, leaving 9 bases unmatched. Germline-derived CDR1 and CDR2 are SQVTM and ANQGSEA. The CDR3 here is CSVPLAGGPVQFF. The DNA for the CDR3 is TGCAGCGTCCCCCTAGCGGGAGGGCCGGTGCAGTTCTTC.

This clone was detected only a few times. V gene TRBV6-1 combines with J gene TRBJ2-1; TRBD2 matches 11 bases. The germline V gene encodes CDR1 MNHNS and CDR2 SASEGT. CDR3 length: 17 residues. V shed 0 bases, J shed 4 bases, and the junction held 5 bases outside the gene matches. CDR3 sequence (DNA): TGTGCCAGCAGTGAAGCTGTCGGGACTAGCGGATACAATGAGCAGTTCTTC. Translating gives CASSEAVGTSGYNEQFF.

CDR3 DNA: TGTGCCAGCAGCGCGGGGACTAGCGGGCCCCAAGAGACCCAGTACTTC. Its translation is CASSAGTSGPQETQYF. The chain employs TRBV7-3 and TRBJ2-5, with 12 bases aligning to TRBD2. J was trimmed by 1 base and V by 5 bases; bases with no gene match: 5. The CDR3 has 16 amino acids. CDR1 is SGHTA, CDR2 FQGTGA, per germline.

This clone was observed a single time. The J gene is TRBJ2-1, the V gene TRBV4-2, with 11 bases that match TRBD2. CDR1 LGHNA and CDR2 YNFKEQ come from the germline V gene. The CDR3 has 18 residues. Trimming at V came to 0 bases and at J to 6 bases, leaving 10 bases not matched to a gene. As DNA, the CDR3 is TGTGCCAGCAGCCAAGAGGTTAGCGGGAGGGTCTGGGGCAATGAGCAGTTCTTC. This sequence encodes CASSQEVSGRVWGNEQFF.

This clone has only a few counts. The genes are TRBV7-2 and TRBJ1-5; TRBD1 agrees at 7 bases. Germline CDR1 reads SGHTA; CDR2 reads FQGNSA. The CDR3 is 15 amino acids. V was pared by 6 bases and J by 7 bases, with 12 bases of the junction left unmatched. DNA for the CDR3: TGTGCCAGCAGACCCTACAGGGGTCGGGGGCAGCCCCAGCATTTT. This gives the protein CASRPYRGRGQPQHF.

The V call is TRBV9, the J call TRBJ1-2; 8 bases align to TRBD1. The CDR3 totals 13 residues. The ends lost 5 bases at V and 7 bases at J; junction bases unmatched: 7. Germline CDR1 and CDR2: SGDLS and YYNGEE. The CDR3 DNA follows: TGTGCCAGCAGGGACGACAGGGGTTCTGGCTACACCTTC. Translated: CASRDDRGSGYTF.

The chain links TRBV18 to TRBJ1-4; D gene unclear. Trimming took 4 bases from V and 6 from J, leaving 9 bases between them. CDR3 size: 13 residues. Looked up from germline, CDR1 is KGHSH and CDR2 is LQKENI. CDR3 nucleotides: TGTGCCAGCTCACGGGGAGAGGATGAAAAACTGTTTTTT. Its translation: CASSRGEDEKLFF.

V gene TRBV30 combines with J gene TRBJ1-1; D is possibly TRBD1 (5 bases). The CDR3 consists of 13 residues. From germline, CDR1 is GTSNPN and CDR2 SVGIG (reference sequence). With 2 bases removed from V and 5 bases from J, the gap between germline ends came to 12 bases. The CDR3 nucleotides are TGTGCCTGGAGTCTCATTGGGGGGACTGAAGCTTTCTTT. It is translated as CAWSLIGGTEAFF.

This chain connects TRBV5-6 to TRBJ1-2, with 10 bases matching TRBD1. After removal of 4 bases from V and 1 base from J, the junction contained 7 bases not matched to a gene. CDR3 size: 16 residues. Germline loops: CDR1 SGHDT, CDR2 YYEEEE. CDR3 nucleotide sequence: TGTGCCAGCAGCGCCCGAGGACAGGGGGGTAACTATGGCTACACCTTC. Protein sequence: CASSARGQGGNYGYTF.